This record looks at one TCR beta chain sequence and its context. Sequenced by immunoSEQ multiplex PCR; TCRdb stores in-frame clones only, minus some. The table lists 41,000 or so clones, about four fifths of them singletons, with about 0.79% in the top ten. The data were taken from a study of memory CD4+ T cells and cytomegalovirus serostatus. V lost 2 bases to trimming and J lost 5 bases, with 18 bases between them. Germline V gene lookup returns CDR1 SGHTA and CDR2 FQGTGA. The CDR3 runs to 16 residues. The sort gate was single viable CD3+CD4+CD8-CD45RO+ cells for memory CD4+ T cells. The rearrangement joins TRBV7-3 to TRBJ2-5, with D maybe TRBD1 (6 bases). This TCR came from an adult in good health and CMV-seronegative. Sequencing was performed on memory CD4+ T cells from blood. The CDR3 DNA reads TGTGCCAGCAGCTTAGGTGTACAGGGTAGGGGGGAGACCCAGTACTTC. The encoded protein is CASSLGVQGRGETQYF.